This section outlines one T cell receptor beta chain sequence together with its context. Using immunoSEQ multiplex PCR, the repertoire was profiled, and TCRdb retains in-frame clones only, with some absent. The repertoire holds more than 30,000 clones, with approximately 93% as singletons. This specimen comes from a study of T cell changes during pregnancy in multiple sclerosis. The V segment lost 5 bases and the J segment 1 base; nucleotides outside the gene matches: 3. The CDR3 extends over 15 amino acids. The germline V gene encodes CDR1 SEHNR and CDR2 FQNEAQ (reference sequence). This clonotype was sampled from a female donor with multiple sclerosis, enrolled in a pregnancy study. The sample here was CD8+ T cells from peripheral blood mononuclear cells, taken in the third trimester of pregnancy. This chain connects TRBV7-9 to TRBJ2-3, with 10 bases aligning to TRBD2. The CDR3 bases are TGTGCCAGCAGCATTGGGACTAGCGGCACAGATACGCAGTATTTT. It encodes CASSIGTSGTDTQYF. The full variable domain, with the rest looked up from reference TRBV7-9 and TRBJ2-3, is DTGVSQNPRHKITKRGQNVTFRCDPISEHNRLYWYRQTLGQGPEFLTYFQNEAQLEKSRLLSDRFSAERPKGSFSTLEIQRTEQGDSAMYLCASSIGTSGTDTQYFGPGTRLTVL.